There are many counts of the clone carrying this T cell receptor beta chain. What it binds is unknown. The investigators amplified TCR beta CDR3 regions from RNA transcripts. In the first-round RT-PCR of the TCR CDR3, the HTBI primer set was used. TCRdb ran MiXCR on the multiplex PCR reads and lists one entry per CDR3 protein. Counted here are roughly 380,000 distinct CDR3 sequences, approximately 13% occurring once; the ten biggest clones make up 11%. Trimming cost V 2 bases and J 4 bases; bases outside gene matches: 9. The CDR3 sequence is 16 residues long. The germline CDR1 and CDR2 sequences are SGHTA and FQGTGA. Orbital computed tomography and thyroid ultrasound, together with serum TRAb and thyroxine and clinical symptoms, were used for diagnoses. PBMCs stemmed from around 9.3 ml fresh peripheral blood. The entry originates in a study of T cells in Graves' hyperthyroidism and ophthalmopathy. Study-wide results and limits: Clonotypes that were expanded in thyroid above 0.001 mostly appeared in blood too.

The rearrangement links TRBV7-3 to TRBJ2-5; 8 bases align to TRBD2. The source material was blood. This clonotype originated in an older woman with Graves' hyperthyroidism. The CDR3 DNA reads TGTGCCAGCAGCTTACGTGCAGCGGGAGTCGGAGAGACCCAGTACTTC. As protein: CASSLRAAGVGETQYF.